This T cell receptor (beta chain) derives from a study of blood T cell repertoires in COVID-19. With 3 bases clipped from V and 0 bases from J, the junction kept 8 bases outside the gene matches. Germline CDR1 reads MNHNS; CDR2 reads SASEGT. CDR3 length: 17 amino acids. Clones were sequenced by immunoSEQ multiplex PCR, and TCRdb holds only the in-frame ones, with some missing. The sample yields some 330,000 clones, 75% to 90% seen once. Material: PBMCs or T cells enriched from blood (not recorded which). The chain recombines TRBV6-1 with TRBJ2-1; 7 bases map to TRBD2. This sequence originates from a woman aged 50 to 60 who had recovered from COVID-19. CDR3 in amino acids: CASSEWEGHSSYNEQFF. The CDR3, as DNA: TGTGCCAGCAGTGAGTGGGAGGGGCACAGCTCCTACAATGAGCAGTTCTTC.